A single sample is the source of the 21 T cell receptor beta chains below, sequenced in a study of beta chain features in type 1 diabetes. The study, taken as a whole, reports: Among patients with Type 1 diabetes, TCRB CDR3s were moderately but significantly shorter in every one of the four CD4+ subsets.

Reverse transcription of all isolated RNA meant that expressed TCRB transcripts were sequenced. Method: immunoSEQ multiplex PCR; TCRdb's copy keeps in-frame clones and lacks some. The data contain around 650,000 clones, 9.5% to 15% of them singletons. What these receptors recognize is not known. The source material was naive CD4+ T cells from blood. These receptors were taken from a man aged 25-45 years with type 1 diabetes.

The J gene is TRBJ2-1, the V gene TRBV5-1; TRBD2 matches at 12 bases. Unmatched junction bases numbered 6, after V lost 3 bases and J lost 5 bases. This CDR3 contains 16 residues. CDR1 and CDR2 (germline): SGHRS, YFSETQ. The CDR3 coding sequence is TGCGCCAGCAGCTCCCGGACTAGCGGGGCGAACAATGAGCAGTTCTTC. It yields the protein CASSSRTSGANNEQFF. Complete variable domain (other parts from reference TRBV5-1 and TRBJ2-1): KAGVTQTPRYLIKTRGQQVTLSCSPISGHRSVSWYQQTPGQGLQFLFEYFSETQRNKGNFPGRFSGRQFSNSRSEMNVSTLELGDSALYLCASSSRTSGANNEQFFGPGTRLTVL.

This clone has more than one count but fewer than ten. This sample also contains other DNA sequences that code for the same CDR3. The chain carries TRBV7-9 and TRBJ2-3; perhaps TRBD1 as D (6 bases). The ends were cut back, 3 bases at V and 3 bases at J, with 7 bases in the middle. The germline V gene has CDR1 SEHNR and CDR2 FQNEAQ (reference sequence). This CDR3 comprises 13 residues. This CDR3 reads CASSFQGTDTQYF. DNA of the CDR3: TGTGCCAGCAGCTTTCAGGGGACAGATACGCAGTATTTT.

Only a few counts were recorded for this clone. The sample has other DNA sequences that encode this CDR3 too. The rearrangement uses TRBV5-1 and TRBJ2-5; D may be TRBD1 (7 bases). This CDR3 spans 13 amino acids. Germline V gene data show CDR1 as SGHRS and CDR2 as YFSETQ. Trimming stripped 3 bases from V and 2 bases from J, with 8 bases between. The CDR3 sequence: CASSSGGQETQYF. CDR3 coding DNA: TGCGCCAGCAGCTCAGGGGGGCAAGAGACCCAGTACTTC.

This clone was observed a handful of times. The DNA for the CDR3 is TGTGCCACCAGCAGAGATGCATGGGCTAGCGGGGCCACAGATACGCAGTATTTT. Its protein is CATSRDAWASGATDTQYF. The J gene is TRBJ2-3, the V gene TRBV15, with 9 bases lining up with TRBD2. In germline, CDR1 is LNHNV, CDR2 YYDKDF (reference sequence). This CDR3 is built from 18 residues. V was pared by 0 bases and J by 2 bases, with 9 bases of the junction left unmatched.

The rearrangement uses TRBV6-5 and TRBJ1-2, with D possibly TRBD1 on 6 matching bases. The germline CDR1 and CDR2 sequences are MNHEY and SVGAGI. This CDR3 is built from 15 residues. The germline V and J ends were trimmed by 5 bases and 3 bases, with 16 bases remaining between them. CDR3 sequence (DNA): TGTGCCAGCAGTCGAAACAGGGAAGGGTACTATGGCTACACCTTC. Its protein product is CASSRNREGYYGYTF.

Only a few counts were recorded for this clone. The chain is built from TRBV7-2 and TRBJ2-7, with D tentatively TRBD1 or TRBD2 (7 bases each). CDR3 size: 13 residues. CDR1 and CDR2 (germline): SGHTA, FQGNSA. Between the trimmed V and J ends, which lost 8 bases and 5 bases, there was a span of 16 bases. In nucleotides, the CDR3 is TGTGCCAGCGGGGAGGGACAGAAGAACGAGCAGTACTTC. This translates into CASGEGQKNEQYF.

This clone has more than one count but fewer than ten. The chain recombines TRBV9 with TRBJ2-4, with TRBD2 identical over 11 bases. In germline, CDR1 is SGDLS, CDR2 YYNGEE. V shed 2 bases and J 2 bases; nucleotides not matched to a gene: 3. This CDR3 is built from 16 residues. CDR3 bases: TGTGCCAGCAGCGTTAGCGGGGGGGCTACCAAAAACATTCAGTACTTC. Translation gives CASSVSGGATKNIQYF.

The chain recombines TRBV4-3 with TRBJ2-6; unclear D gene. The germline V gene has CDR1 LGHNA and CDR2 YSLEER. Trimming removed 1 base from V and 4 bases from J, with 5 bases in between. There are 14 residues in the CDR3. CDR3 residues: CASSQVRGANVLTF. The CDR3 coding sequence is TGCGCCAGCAGCCAAGTCCGCGGGGCCAACGTCCTGACTTTC.

The chain links TRBV7-2 to TRBJ1-2; 9 bases line up with TRBD1. CDR1 SGHTA and CDR2 FQGNSA come from the germline V gene. The V gene end was trimmed by 3 bases and the J gene end by 2 bases; junction bases not matched to a gene: 1. This CDR3 region has 14 residues. The CDR3 DNA reads as TGTGCCAGCAGCTTTGGGACAGGGAACTATGGCTACACCTTC. It is translated as CASSFGTGNYGYTF. The full variable domain, completed using reference TRBV7-2 and TRBJ1-2, is GAGVSQSPSNKVTEKGKDVELRCDPISGHTALYWYRQSLGQGLEFLIYFQGNSAPDKSGLPSDRFSAERTGGSVSTLTIQRTQQEDSAVYLCASSFGTGNYGYTFGSGTRLTVV.

There are a few counts of this clone. The genes are TRBV7-2 and TRBJ2-3; the D gene is possibly TRBD1 (6 bases). V dropped 5 bases and J dropped 3 bases, with 12 bases sitting between them. Germline V gives CDR1 SGHTA, CDR2 FQGNSA. The length of the CDR3 is 14 residues. CDR3 in amino acids: CASSPAQGTDTQYF. The DNA for the CDR3 is TGTGCCAGCAGCCCGGCACAGGGTACAGATACGCAGTATTTT.

The rearrangement uses TRBV2 and TRBJ2-7; D may be TRBD1 (6 bases). V was cut by 3 bases and J by 0 bases, with 9 bases left in between. This CDR3 comprises 14 residues. CDR1 and CDR2 (germline): SNHLY, FYNNEI. CDR3 sequence reads: CASSDGDTSYEQYF. The DNA for the CDR3 is TGTGCCAGCAGTGACGGGGACACCTCCTACGAGCAGTACTTC.

There are a few counts of this clone. This rearrangement joins TRBV4-3 to TRBJ2-2; D not resolved. Germline CDR1 and CDR2: LGHNA and YSLEER. Trimming left V 0 bases short and J 3 bases short, with 8 bases between. This CDR3 comprises 15 residues. CDR3 in DNA: TGCGCCAGCAGCCAAGATGACCAGTACACCGGGGAGCTGTTTTTT. It codes for CASSQDDQYTGELFF.

V usage is TRBV7-2 and J usage is TRBJ2-2; 8 bases fit TRBD2. The CDR3 length is 16 residues. With V trimmed by 2 bases and J by 3 bases, 5 bases remained unmatched. Germline V gives CDR1 SGHTA, CDR2 FQGNSA. The CDR3 sequence is CASSLSGGVDTGELFF. In nucleotides, the CDR3 is TGTGCCAGCAGCTTAAGCGGGGGAGTCGACACCGGGGAGCTGTTTTTT.

V and J are TRBV9 and TRBJ1-5; D remains unclear. Trimming pared 3 bases from V and 7 bases from J, leaving 11 bases between. CDR1 and CDR2 (germline): SGDLS, YYNGEE. The CDR3 spans 13 residues. CDR3 sequence reads: CASSETPGQPQHF. For the CDR3, the DNA is TGTGCCAGCAGCGAAACTCCCGGGCAGCCCCAGCATTTT.

The chain combines TRBV29-1 with TRBJ1-2, with TRBD1 identical over 9 bases. The CDR3 loop spans 12 amino acids. CDR1 and CDR2 (germline): SQVTM, ANQGSEA. The V and J ends lost 7 bases and 5 bases, in that order; junction bases with no gene match: 5. CDR3 nucleotide sequence: TGCAGCGCACAGGGGGCTCATTATGGCTACACCTTC. This gives the protein CSAQGAHYGYTF.

This chain's CDR3 is CASSQRTGANSPLHF. The DNA for the CDR3 is TGCGCCAGCAGCCAGAGGACAGGGGCTAATTCACCCCTCCACTTT. This chain uses TRBV4-3 with TRBJ1-6, with TRBD1 identical over 9 bases. The CDR3 has 15 residues. The trim removed 3 bases at V and 6 bases at J, leaving 3 bases unmatched. CDR1 is LGHNA, CDR2 YSLEER, per germline.

This clone was seen more than once but under ten times. The DNA for the CDR3 is TGTGCCTGGCGGCCCCCGGGGGCAGCAAGTACCTACGAGCAGTACTTC. The encoded protein is CAWRPPGAASTYEQYF. This rearrangement joins TRBV30 to TRBJ2-7; D may be TRBD1 or TRBD2 (6 bases each). V lost 5 bases and J lost 2, with 22 bases in between. The CDR3 is made up of 16 amino acids. Germline V gives CDR1 GTSNPN, CDR2 SVGIG (reference sequence).

A word on this clone: The same CDR3 is also encoded by other DNA sequences in this sample. DNA for the CDR3: TGTGCCAGCAGCCCCGGGAGGAGCTATGGCTACACCTTC. Translating it yields CASSPGRSYGYTF. The rearrangement links TRBV6-5 to TRBJ1-2; no definite D call. This CDR3 is 13 amino acids long. The V and J ends lost 6 bases and 4 bases respectively, with 12 bases between them. Germline V gene sequence: CDR1 MNHEY, CDR2 SVGAGI.

The V call is TRBV4-3, the J call TRBJ2-6; D remains ambiguous. Trimming cost V 2 bases and J 0 bases, with 2 bases left between them. This CDR3 is built from 14 residues. Germline V lookup: CDR1 LGHNA, CDR2 YSLEER. The CDR3 spells CASSQTSGANVLTF. Here the CDR3 DNA reads TGCGCCAGCAGCCAAACCTCTGGGGCCAACGTCCTGACTTTC.

The rearrangement uses TRBV10-3 and TRBJ1-5; D is uncertain. Germline assignment: CDR1 ENHRY and CDR2 SYGVKD. CDR3 length equals 16 residues. Trimming left V 3 bases short and J 1 base short, with 13 bases between. The chain's CDR3 is CAISDAALRSNQPQHF. The DNA for the CDR3 is TGTGCCATCAGTGACGCGGCCTTGAGGAGCAATCAGCCCCAGCATTTT.

The rearrangement uses TRBV6-5 and TRBJ2-5, with D possibly matching TRBD1 (5 bases). Trimming removed 5 bases at V and 4 bases at J, with 14 bases between. Per the germline V gene, CDR1 is MNHEY and CDR2 is SVGAGI. The CDR3 length is 14 residues. The CDR3 protein is CASSAQGSLETQYF. The CDR3 region has the DNA TGTGCCAGCAGTGCCCAGGGTTCGTTAGAGACCCAGTACTTC.